This T cell receptor beta chain comes out of a study of cytomegalovirus exposure and HLA in healthy donors. About the research overall: An early release of data contained about 85 million unique TCRs, which came from HLA-typed donors. General study findings and limits: Sequencing likely caused a cluster of highly shared sequence variants. A list of roughly 160 TCR beta chains associated with cytomegalovirus was given. Common viral pathogens seemed to be connected with several of the most significant clusters, according to a later analysis.

The CDR3 has 14 residues. The J segment lost 8 bases and the V segment lost 5 bases, leaving 7 bases of the junction unmatched. In germline, CDR1 is SGHAT, CDR2 FQNNGV. PCR used 60 Vbeta primers and 13 Jbeta primers. This table comes from immunoSEQ multiplex PCR, and its TCRdb copy is limited to in-frame clones, with some not included. Of 55,000 to 70,000 clones listed, more than 60% are singletons. With regard to this clone: Its specificity is unknown.

This clonotype was obtained from a male donor in good health and CMV-seropositive. V and J are TRBV11-2 and TRBJ1-2; 11 bases map to TRBD1. The sequenced material came from PBMCs. CDR3 sequence reads: CASSLTRDRGGYTF. In DNA, the CDR3 is TGTGCCAGCAGCCTCACCCGGGACAGGGGGGGCTACACCTTC.